The 21 T cell receptor beta chains presented below share a single source sample, sequenced in a study of blood T cell repertoires in COVID-19. Produced via immunoSEQ multiplex PCR; TCRdb's table is partial and in-frame only. The repertoire holds 45,000 to 55,000 clones, with 70% to 90% as singletons. Sequencing used peripheral blood. These receptors were collected from a human donor in a cohort sampled during active COVID-19.

This sequence joins TRBV10-3 and TRBJ2-1, with 12 nucleotides matching TRBD2. V dropped 3 bases and J dropped 0; count of bases not matched to a gene: 6. The CDR3 totals 18 residues. Germline lookup yields CDR1 ENHRY and CDR2 SYGVKD. The chain's CDR3 is CAISEGPSGGGSYNEQFF. The CDR3 nucleotides read TGTGCCATCAGTGAAGGGCCTAGCGGGGGGGGCTCCTACAATGAGCAGTTCTTC.

This clone has more than one count but fewer than ten. V and J are TRBV10-1 and TRBJ1-2; 9 bases line up with TRBD1. Trimming cost V 9 bases and J 4 bases; bases outside gene matches: 27. Germline V gene data show CDR1 as WNHNN and CDR2 as SYGVQD (reference sequence). CDR3 length: 20 residues. This CDR3 is CARTTPFSLTGTGPRYGYTF. The CDR3 DNA is TGCGCCAGGACTACCCCCTTCAGCCTAACCGGGACAGGGCCCCGCTATGGCTACACCTTC.

This chain joins TRBV7-2 and TRBJ1-2; 7 bases match TRBD1. The CDR3 runs to 17 residues. The ends lost 2 bases at V and 1 base at J; junction bases unmatched: 10. Germline lookup yields CDR1 SGHTA and CDR2 FQGNSA. In nucleotides, the CDR3 is TGTGCCAGCAGCTTAATATCCGGGACAGAAAATAACTATGGCTACACCTTC. Protein product: CASSLISGTENNYGYTF.

This clone was observed a single time. V and J are TRBV3-1 (or the pseudogene TRBV3-2) and TRBJ2-1; TRBD2 agrees at 7 bases. This CDR3 region has 19 residues. Trimming at V came to 1 base and at J to 6 bases, leaving 18 bases not matched to a gene. CDR1 is LGHDT and CDR2 is YNNKEL in the germline V gene (reference sequence). This chain's CDR3 is CASSQGPLENGGESNEQFF. As DNA, the CDR3 is TGTGCCAGCAGCCAAGGGCCACTGGAGAATGGGGGGGAATCCAATGAGCAGTTCTTC.

This chain links TRBV7-9 with TRBJ1-5, with D tentatively TRBD1 (6 bases). The CDR3 sequence is 14 residues long. Between the trimmed V and J ends, which lost 4 bases and 6 bases, there was a span of 13 bases. Germline V gene lookup returns CDR1 SEHNR and CDR2 FQNEAQ (reference sequence). The DNA for the CDR3 is TGTGCCAGCAGCTCAGACAGGACGGTTCAGCCCCAGCATTTT. This encodes CASSSDRTVQPQHF.

The chain is built from TRBV28 and TRBJ1-2; D gene uncertain. Germline V gene sequence: CDR1 MDHEN, CDR2 SYDVKM. Trimming cost V 0 bases and J 4 bases, with 15 bases left between them. The CDR3 consists of 16 residues. The DNA for the CDR3 is TGTGCCAGCAGTTTATGGTTGAATGGGCCTCCCTATGGCTACACCTTC. This codes for CASSLWLNGPPYGYTF.

The chain's CDR3 is CASSRRQTTSYEQYF. For the CDR3, the DNA is TGTGCCAGCAGCCGGAGGCAGACCACCTCCTACGAGCAGTACTTC. The rearrangement uses TRBV5-6 and TRBJ2-7, with TRBD2 as a possible D gene (5 bases). Germline loops: CDR1 SGHDT, CDR2 YYEEEE. Between the trimmed V and J ends, which lost 4 bases and 0 bases, there was a span of 14 bases. CDR3 size: 15 residues.

V usage is TRBV9 and J usage is TRBJ1-6; D gene unclear. The germline V gene encodes CDR1 SGDLS and CDR2 YYNGEE. The CDR3 sequence is 14 residues long. The V and J ends lost 0 bases and 14 bases respectively, with 15 bases between them. The CDR3 loop reads CASSVGAGKESLHF. The CDR3 nucleotides are TGTGCCAGCAGCGTAGGGGCGGGTAAAGAATCCCTCCACTTT.

This clone appeared a single time. The chain combines TRBV3-1 (or the pseudogene TRBV3-2) with TRBJ1-6; possibly TRBD1 for D (5 bases). V dropped 3 bases and J dropped 9 bases, with 15 bases sitting between them. Germline CDR1 LGHDT, CDR2 YNNKEL (reference sequence). This CDR3 comprises 15 residues. CDR3 region: CASSHALAGLSPLHF. In DNA form, the CDR3 reads TGTGCCAGCAGCCATGCTTTGGCGGGGCTTTCACCCCTCCACTTT.

The chain carries TRBV6-2 or TRBV6-3 and TRBJ2-3; 14 bases are a match to TRBD2. The junction had 10 bases not matched to a gene; V was cut back by 4 bases and J by 4 bases. There are 18 residues in the CDR3. CDR1 and CDR2 (germline): MNHEY, SVGEGT. The CDR3 region has the DNA TGTGCCAGCAGTTCACCTCGGACTAGCGGGGGGACTTCAGATACGCAGTATTTT. Translating it yields CASSSPRTSGGTSDTQYF.

V gene TRBV7-2 combines with J gene TRBJ2-3, with D unresolved. The germline gives CDR1 SGHTA, CDR2 FQGNSA. Trimming shortened V by 0 bases and J by 7 bases, and 14 bases separated the two germline ends. This CDR3 has 15 amino acids. The DNA of the CDR3 is TGTGCCAGCAGCTTAGCGATGACTGCCGCGCATACGCAGTATTTT. Residues: CASSLAMTAAHTQYF.

This clone is a singleton in its sample. The gene calls are TRBV6-1 and TRBJ2-2; 12 nucleotides align to TRBD2. In germline, CDR1 is MNHNS, CDR2 SASEGT. V was pared by 3 bases and J by 2 bases, with 10 bases of the junction left unmatched. The CDR3 is 19 residues long. CDR3 DNA sequence: TGTGCCAGCAGTGATCGATTAGGACTAGCGGGACGAAACACCGGGGAGCTGTTTTTT. This translates into CASSDRLGLAGRNTGELFF.

The genes are TRBV4-1 and TRBJ1-2, with TRBD1 identical over 10 bases. Germline trimming cut 5 bases from V and 6 bases from J; bases unmatched to any gene: 3. Looked up from germline, CDR1 is MGHRA and CDR2 is YSYEKL. The CDR3 totals 13 residues. This CDR3 reads CASSKDRGDGYTF. The CDR3 DNA reads as TGCGCCAGCAGCAAGGACAGGGGGGATGGCTACACCTTC.

This chain links TRBV12-5 with TRBJ1-2; possibly TRBD1 for D (6 bases). The CDR3 runs to 13 residues. Trimming took off 1 base at V and 3 bases at J, with 6 bases between the two ends. The germline CDR1 and CDR2 sequences are LGHNT and FRNRAP. The CDR3 bases are TGTGCTAGTGGTTTGGGGACAGACTATGGCTACACCTTC. As protein: CASGLGTDYGYTF.

The chain uses TRBV6-5 and TRBJ2-5; TRBD2 matches at 11 bases. The V and J ends lost 8 bases and 4 bases, in that order; junction bases with no gene match: 6. Germline CDR1 and CDR2: MNHEY and SVGAGI. The CDR3 is 14 residues long. Here the CDR3 DNA reads TGTGCCAGCCGACTAGCGGGGTTTACAGAGACCCAGTACTTC. This codes for CASRLAGFTETQYF.

This chain connects TRBV7-2 to TRBJ2-5; a possible D gene is TRBD2 (7 bases). The germline CDR1 and CDR2 sequences are SGHTA and FQGNSA. CDR3 length: 14 amino acids. V shed 8 bases and J shed 5 bases, with 18 bases lying between them. This CDR3 reads CASSPWRGHETQYF. The CDR3 DNA reads as TGTGCCAGCTCTCCGTGGCGGGGGCACGAGACCCAGTACTTC.

The rearrangement links TRBV9 to TRBJ2-1; 8 positions match TRBD2. Germline-derived CDR1 and CDR2 are SGDLS and YYNGEE. V lost 0 bases and J lost 4; bases outside the gene matches: 6. The CDR3 has 16 residues. The CDR3: CASSVAAGGLYNEQFF. In nucleotides, the CDR3 is TGTGCCAGCAGCGTAGCGGCGGGGGGCCTTTACAATGAGCAGTTCTTC.

The chain recombines TRBV7-6 with TRBJ1-3; TRBD1 matches 7 bases. There are 18 residues in the CDR3. Germline CDR1 reads SGHVS; CDR2 reads FNYEAQ. Trimming cost V 2 bases and J 0 bases; bases outside gene matches: 10. Here the CDR3 DNA reads TGTGCCAGCAGCTTATCGAACAGGGGCGCGAGCTCTGGAAACACCATATATTTT. This sequence encodes CASSLSNRGASSGNTIYF.

V and J are TRBV21-1 and TRBJ2-7; the table's D call, TRBD1, was not checked against the DNA. TRBV21-1 is a listed pseudogene. The CDR3 covers 15 residues. The CDR3 here is CASSSRQGDFNEQYF. The CDR3 nucleotides read TGTGCCAGCAGCTCGAGACAGGGGGATTTCAACGAGCAGTACTTC.

The J gene is TRBJ1-5, the V gene TRBV2; 7 bases align to TRBD1. The V and J ends lost 3 bases and 0 bases, in that order; junction bases with no gene match: 5. CDR3 size: 16 residues. Germline values: CDR1 SNHLY, CDR2 FYNNEI. The CDR3 sequence is CASSDATGYSNQPQHF. CDR3 bases: TGTGCCAGCAGTGATGCGACAGGGTATAGCAATCAGCCCCAGCATTTT.

The V and J genes are TRBV3-1 (or the pseudogene TRBV3-2) and TRBJ1-5, with 7 nucleotides matching TRBD1. CDR3 length: 13 amino acids. CDR1 LGHDT and CDR2 YNNKEL come from the germline V gene (reference sequence). V shed 3 bases, J shed 4 bases, and the junction held 0 bases outside the gene matches. The CDR3 here is CASSQTGNQPQHF. The CDR3 DNA reads TGTGCCAGCAGCCAGACAGGGAATCAGCCCCAGCATTTT.